This T cell receptor (beta chain) was recorded in a study of cytomegalovirus exposure and HLA in healthy donors. A remark on this clone: Its cognate antigen is unknown.

Both 60 Vbeta primers and 13 Jbeta primers went into the PCR. The assay was immunoSEQ multiplex PCR, and TCRdb's table has in-frame clones only and misses some. This table has about 160,000 clones, approximately 77% appearing once. Trimming cost V 1 base and J 2 bases; bases outside gene matches: 13. CDR1 is MGHRA and CDR2 is YSYEKL in the germline V gene. The CDR3 contains 18 residues. Study findings and constraints: The study designated 164 TCR beta chains cytomegalovirus-associated. Later analysis found that TCR beta chains associated with HLA were more clonally expanded than other, equally common chains. A later analysis appeared to link common viral pathogens to several of the most significant clusters.

This clonotype originated in a male donor in good health and CMV-seropositive. Sequencing was performed on PBMCs. The genes are TRBV4-1 and TRBJ2-5, with 7 bases fitting TRBD2. The CDR3, as DNA: TGCGCCAGCAGCCAAGGATTTTCCCCTCTAGCGGTACAAGAGACCCAGTACTTC. This sequence encodes CASSQGFSPLAVQETQYF.